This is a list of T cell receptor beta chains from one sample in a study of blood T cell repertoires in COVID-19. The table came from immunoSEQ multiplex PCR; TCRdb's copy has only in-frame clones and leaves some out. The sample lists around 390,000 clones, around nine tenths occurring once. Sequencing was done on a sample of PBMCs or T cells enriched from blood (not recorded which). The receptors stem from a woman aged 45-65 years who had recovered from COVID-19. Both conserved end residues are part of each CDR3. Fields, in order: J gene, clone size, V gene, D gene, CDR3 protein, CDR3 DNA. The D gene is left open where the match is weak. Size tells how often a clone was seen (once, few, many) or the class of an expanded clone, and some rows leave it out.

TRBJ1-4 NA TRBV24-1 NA CASTGGTNEKLFF TGTGCCAGTACGGGGGGGACTAATGAAAAACTGTTTTTT
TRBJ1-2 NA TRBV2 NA CASSEWVAQGIANYGYTF TGTGCCAGCAGTGAATGGGTTGCGCAGGGGATTGCCAACTATGGCTACACCTTC
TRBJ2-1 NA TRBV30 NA CALDRGSYNEQFF TGTGCCTTAGATAGGGGGTCCTACAATGAGCAGTTCTTC
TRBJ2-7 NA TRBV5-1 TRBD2 CASSFAGGAAYEQYF TGCGCCAGCAGCTTTGCGGGAGGGGCCGCCTACGAGCAGTACTTC
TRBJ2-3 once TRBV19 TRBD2 CASAYGGAGTDTQYF TGTGCCAGTGCCTACGGGGGGGCGGGGACAGATACGCAGTATTTT
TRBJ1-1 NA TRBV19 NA CASSIPGRGTEAFF TGTGCCAGTAGTATTCCCGGGAGGGGCACTGAAGCTTTCTTT
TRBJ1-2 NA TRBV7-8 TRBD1 CASSLARQGSFIHGYTF TGTGCCAGCAGCTTAGCGAGACAGGGGAGTTTTATCCATGGCTACACCTTC
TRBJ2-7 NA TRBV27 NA CASSLSGAISYEQYF TGTGCCAGCAGTTTATCAGGGGCAATCTCCTACGAGCAGTACTTC
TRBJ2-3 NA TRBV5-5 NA CASSLAVSQNTDTQYF TGTGCCAGCAGCTTGGCTGTCAGTCAAAACACAGATACGCAGTATTTT
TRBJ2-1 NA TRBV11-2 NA CASSSDGVKQFF TGTGCCAGCAGCTCCGACGGGGTTAAGCAGTTCTTC
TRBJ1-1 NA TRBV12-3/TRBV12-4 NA CASSPNTEAFF TGTGCCAGCAGTCCAAACACTGAAGCTTTCTTT
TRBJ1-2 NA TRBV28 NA CASTPDSSRRGYTF TGTGCCAGCACCCCTGACTCTTCCCGGCGGGGCTACACCTTC
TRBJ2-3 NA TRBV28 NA CASSGGTSTDTQYF TGTGCCAGCAGCGGAGGGACTAGCACAGATACGCAGTATTTT
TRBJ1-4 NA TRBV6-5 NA CASSYTGAATEKLFF TGTGCCAGCAGTTATACAGGTGCCGCGACCGAAAAACTGTTTTTT
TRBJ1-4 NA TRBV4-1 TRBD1 CASSQGTGTGINEKLFF TGCGCCAGCAGCCAAGGGACCGGGACAGGGATTAATGAAAAACTGTTTTTT
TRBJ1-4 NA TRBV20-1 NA CSARGGEKLFF TGCAGTGCTAGAGGCGGGGAAAAACTGTTTTTT
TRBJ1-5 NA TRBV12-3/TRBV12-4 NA CASSYQENQPQHF TGTGCCAGCAGTTATCAGGAAAATCAGCCCCAGCATTTT
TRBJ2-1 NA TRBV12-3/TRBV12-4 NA CASSSNSFHEQFF TGTGCCAGCAGTTCGAACAGTTTCCATGAGCAGTTCTTC
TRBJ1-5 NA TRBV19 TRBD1 CASPLGPTGQVKPQHF TGTGCCAGTCCCCTTGGACCGACAGGGCAAGTGAAGCCCCAGCATTTT
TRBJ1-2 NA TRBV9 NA CASSPLDRTSSWDYGYTF TGTGCCAGCAGCCCCCTAGACAGGACGTCGTCTTGGGACTATGGCTACACCTTC
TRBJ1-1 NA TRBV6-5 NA CASSTETVLTEAFF TGTGCCAGCAGTACAGAGACAGTATTGACTGAAGCTTTCTTT
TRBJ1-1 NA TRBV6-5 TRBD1 CASIGTDTEAFF TGTGCCAGCATCGGGACAGACACTGAAGCTTTCTTT
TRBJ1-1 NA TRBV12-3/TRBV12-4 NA CASSLAGGEAFF TGTGCCAGCAGTTTAGCCGGAGGGGAAGCTTTCTTT
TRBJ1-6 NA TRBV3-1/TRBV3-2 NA CASSQLRGNSPLHF TGTGCCAGCAGCCAACTTAGGGGCAATTCACCCCTCCACTTT
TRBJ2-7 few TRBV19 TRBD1 CASAPRGQGYEQYF TGTGCCAGTGCCCCCCGGGGACAGGGCTACGAGCAGTACTTC
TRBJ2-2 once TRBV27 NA CASSPSTGYRNTGELFF TGTGCCAGCAGTCCTTCAACAGGGTACCGGAACACCGGGGAGCTGTTTTTT
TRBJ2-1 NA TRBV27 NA CASSLSVGATEQFF TGTGCCAGCAGTTTATCGGTTGGGGCCACTGAGCAGTTCTTC
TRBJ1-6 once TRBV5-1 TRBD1 CASSLLAGTDNSPLHF TGCGCCAGCAGCTTGCTGGCCGGGACAGATAATTCACCCCTCCACTTT
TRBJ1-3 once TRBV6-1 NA CASSEVRTVAGNTIYF TGTGCCAGCAGTGAAGTGAGGACAGTGGCAGGAAACACCATATATTTT
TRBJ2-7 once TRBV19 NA CASSIRGIRPADEQYF TGTGCCAGTAGTATAAGAGGGATTCGACCCGCGGACGAGCAGTACTTC
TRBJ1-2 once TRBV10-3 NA CAISREGGYTF TGTGCCATTTCCAGGGAGGGGGGCTACACCTTC
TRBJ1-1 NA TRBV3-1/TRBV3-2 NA CASSQVGTEAFF TGTGCCAGCAGCCAAGTCGGCACTGAAGCTTTCTTT
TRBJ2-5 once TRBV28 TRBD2 CASSHSGTSDLYETQYF TGTGCCAGCAGCCACTCCGGGACTAGCGATCTTTACGAGACCCAGTACTTC
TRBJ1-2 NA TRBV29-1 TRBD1 CSVGTGQGGYTF TGCAGCGTCGGGACAGGGCAGGGTGGCTACACCTTC
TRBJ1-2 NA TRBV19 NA CASSSYYGYTF TGTGCCAGTAGTAGCTATTATGGTTACACCTTC
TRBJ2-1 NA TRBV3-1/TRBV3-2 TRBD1 CASSPVGTETNNEQFF TGTGCCAGCAGCCCTGTTGGGACAGAAACCAACAATGAGCAGTTCTTC
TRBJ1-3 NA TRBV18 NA CASSPREGDSGNTIYF TGTGCCAGCTCACCCAGGGAGGGGGACTCTGGAAACACCATATATTTT
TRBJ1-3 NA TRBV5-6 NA CARRGKQIPRNTIYF TGTGCCAGGAGGGGGAAACAGATCCCCCGAAACACCATATATTTT
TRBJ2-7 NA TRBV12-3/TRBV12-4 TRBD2 CASRILAGMEQYF TGTGCCAGCCGCATTTTAGCGGGGATGGAGCAGTACTTC
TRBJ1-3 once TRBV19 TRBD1 CASSADRVGDTIYF TGTGCCAGTAGTGCAGACAGGGTCGGAGACACCATATATTTT
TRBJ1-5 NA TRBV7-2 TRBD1 CASSLGQGQPQHF TGTGCCAGCAGCTTAGGACAGGGACAGCCCCAGCATTTT
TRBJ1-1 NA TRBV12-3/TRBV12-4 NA CASSLGRGTEAFF TGTGCCAGCAGTTTGGGTAGGGGAACTGAAGCTTTCTTT
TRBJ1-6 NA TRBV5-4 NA CASSSRQNNSPLHF TGTGCCAGCAGCTCGCGACAAAACAATTCACCCCTCCACTTT
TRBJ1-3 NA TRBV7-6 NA CASSLTSGPGSGNTIYF TGTGCCAGCAGCTTAACCAGCGGGCCGGGCTCTGGAAACACCATATATTTT
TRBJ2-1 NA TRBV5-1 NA CASEKQGSGEQFF TGCGCCAGCGAGAAGCAGGGGTCCGGTGAGCAGTTCTTC
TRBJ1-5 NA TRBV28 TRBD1 CASGDRVSNQPQHF TGTGCCAGCGGTGACAGGGTTAGCAATCAGCCCCAGCATTTT
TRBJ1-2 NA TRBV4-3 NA CASSQDRQNYGYTF TGCGCCAGCAGCCAAGATCGACAGAACTATGGCTACACCTTC
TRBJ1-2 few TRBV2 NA CASSGDQGRGGYTF TGTGCCAGCAGCGGGGATCAAGGTCGGGGAGGCTACACCTTC
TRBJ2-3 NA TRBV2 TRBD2 CASTRERGISTDTQYF TGTGCCAGCACCAGGGAGCGGGGGATTAGCACAGATACGCAGTATTTT
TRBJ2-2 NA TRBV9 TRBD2 CASSVDGGGRTGELFF TGTGCCAGCAGCGTAGATGGCGGGGGTAGAACCGGGGAGCTGTTTTTT
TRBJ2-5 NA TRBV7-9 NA CASSLSSALQETQYF TGTGCCAGCAGCTTATCTAGCGCACTTCAAGAGACCCAGTACTTC
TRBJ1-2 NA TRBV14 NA CASSQDWSLSGDYGYTF TGTGCCAGCAGCCAAGATTGGTCTCTTTCTGGAGACTATGGCTACACCTTC
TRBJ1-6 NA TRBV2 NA CASRGQSSSYNSPLHF TGTGCCAGCAGAGGACAGAGTTCCTCCTATAATTCACCCCTCCACTTT
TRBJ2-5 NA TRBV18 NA CASSLFDLEGETQYF TGTGCCAGCTCACTATTTGACCTCGAGGGAGAGACCCAGTACTTC